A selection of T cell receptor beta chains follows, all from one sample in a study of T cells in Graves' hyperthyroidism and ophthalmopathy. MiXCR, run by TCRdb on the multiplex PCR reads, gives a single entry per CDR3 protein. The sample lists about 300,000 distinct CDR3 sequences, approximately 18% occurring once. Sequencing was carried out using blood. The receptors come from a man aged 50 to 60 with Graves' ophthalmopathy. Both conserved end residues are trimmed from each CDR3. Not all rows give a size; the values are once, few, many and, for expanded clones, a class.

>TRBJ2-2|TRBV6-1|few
ASRRLAGDPGELF
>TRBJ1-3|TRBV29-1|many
SVEDIVGSRDTIY
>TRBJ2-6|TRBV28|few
ASRSPGQASGANVLT
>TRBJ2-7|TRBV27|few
ASSSPGWEQY
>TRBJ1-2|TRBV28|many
ASTPHLGGGYT
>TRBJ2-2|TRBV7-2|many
ASSLEGNTGELF
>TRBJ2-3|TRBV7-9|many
ASSLGADRTDTQY
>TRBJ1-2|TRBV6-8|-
ASSSTGLYGYT
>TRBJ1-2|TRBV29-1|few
SVRQTYYGYT
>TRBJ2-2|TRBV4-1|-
ASSLSAENTGELF
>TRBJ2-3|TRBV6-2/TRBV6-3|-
ASSSGAATQY
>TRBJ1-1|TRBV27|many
ASSLSRGGTEAF
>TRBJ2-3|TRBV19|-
ASSIRTSGRLADTQY
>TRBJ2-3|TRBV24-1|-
ATSDSGLKNTDTQY
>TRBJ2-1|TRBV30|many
AWSVSGTRNEQF
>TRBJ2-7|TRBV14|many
ASSLGEYEQY
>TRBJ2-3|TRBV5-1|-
ASNSGGGASTDTQY
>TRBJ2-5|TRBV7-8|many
ASSLQGGASPGETQY
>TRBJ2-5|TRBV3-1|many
ASSQDPASQTQY
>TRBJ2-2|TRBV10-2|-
ASSRGSNTGELF
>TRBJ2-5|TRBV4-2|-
ASSQGGSDQETQY
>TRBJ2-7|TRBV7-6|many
ASSPGGFNTYEQY
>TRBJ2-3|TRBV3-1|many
ASSQVAWTQY
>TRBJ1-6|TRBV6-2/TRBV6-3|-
ASSYSAVNSPLH
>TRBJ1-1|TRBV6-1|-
ASSQTGGAGEAF
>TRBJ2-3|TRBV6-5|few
ASSYTSGTDTQY
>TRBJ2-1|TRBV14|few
ASSQPRPRGNEQF
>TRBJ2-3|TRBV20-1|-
SASGASTDTQY
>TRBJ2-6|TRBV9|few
ASSVGGGGSGANVLT
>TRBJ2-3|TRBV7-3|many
ASSLRPAGGTDTQY
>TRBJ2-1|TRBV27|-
ASSSGQGAFNEQF
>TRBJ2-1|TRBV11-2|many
ASSLSLAGGNEQF
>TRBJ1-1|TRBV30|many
AWARRAGLNTEAF
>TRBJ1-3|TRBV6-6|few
ASSYTPGRGSGNTIY
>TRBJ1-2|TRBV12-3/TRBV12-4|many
ASSRGGTGASNYGYT
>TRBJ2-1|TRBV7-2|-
ASSLRTTDEQF
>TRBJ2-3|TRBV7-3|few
ASSSPGLLRTDTQY
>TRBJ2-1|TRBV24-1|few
ATSDFRLAEQF
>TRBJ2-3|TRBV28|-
FSGRAGTDTQY
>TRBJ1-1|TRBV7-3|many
ASSFGNSEAF
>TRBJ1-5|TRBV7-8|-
ASSLAKSRFNQPQH